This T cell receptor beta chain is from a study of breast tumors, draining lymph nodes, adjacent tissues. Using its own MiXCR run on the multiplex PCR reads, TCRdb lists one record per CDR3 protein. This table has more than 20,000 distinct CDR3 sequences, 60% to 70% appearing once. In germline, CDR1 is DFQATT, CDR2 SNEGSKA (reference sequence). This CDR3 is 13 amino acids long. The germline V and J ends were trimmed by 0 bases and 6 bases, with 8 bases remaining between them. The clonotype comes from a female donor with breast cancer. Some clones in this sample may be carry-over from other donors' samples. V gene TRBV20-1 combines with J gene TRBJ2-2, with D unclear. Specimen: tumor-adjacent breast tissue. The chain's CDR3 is CSARESRAGELFF. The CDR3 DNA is TGCAGTGCTAGAGAGTCAAGGGCCGGGGAGCTGTTTTTT.